Sequencing of this T cell receptor beta chain was carried out in a study of spatial heterogeneity in lung cancer (dated by TCRdb to about 2019). As for the study more broadly: Beta-chain transcripts were consistently detected in greater numbers than alpha-chain transcripts, which likely reflects a higher abundance of beta-chain transcripts. In the raw uncorrected reads, each unique combination of TCR and UMI appeared on average more than ten times. TCR alpha and beta repertoires were quantitatively compared across multiple tumor regions, matched nontumor lung and blood in non-small cell lung cancer. The study linked features of the TCR repertoire to counts of nonsynonymous mutations, which were determined by whole-exome sequencing of tumor tissue. Both alpha and beta chains were TCR-sequenced in 200 to 250 tumor regions, around 64 matched nontumor lung samples and around 54 PBMC samples obtained at surgery.

Library preparation employed 5' RACE. Sequencing used a NextSeq 500. To allow correction of PCR and sequencing errors, the TCR library protocol tagged every TCR cDNA molecule with a unique molecular identifier. The study's own analysis went as follows. Decombinator tools were used for TCR identification, UMI-based error correction and CDR3 extraction. TCRs above a frequency of 2 per 1,000, corresponding to the top 1% of the tumor frequency distribution, were defined as expanded. Renyi diversity was computed with the R vegan package after each repertoire had been subsampled 100 times to 5,000 TCRs. CDR3 similarity networks were built from amino acid triplet string-kernel similarity, with CDR3s being connected when pairwise similarity was above 0.82. TCRdb reanalyzed the raw reads on its own, using fastp at Q25 for trimming and MiXCR for clone calling, and kept in-frame beta chains. Identical CDR3 proteins give one entry, which carries the most common genes and DNA. The V and J calls shown here were made by TCRdb, not taken from the authors' results. The sample has about 22,000 distinct CDR3 sequences on record, 5.8% of them singletons. In total, the top ten clones hold 30% to 35% of the sample.

The time point label for this specimen denotes: sample taken at primary tumor resection. Samples were obtained from approximately 77 patients with early-stage, untreated non-small cell lung cancer from the lung TRACERx cohort. Without any cell sorting, TCR sequencing was performed on whole RNA extracted either from tumor and nontumor lung tissue or from cryopreserved PBMC samples. Only patients for whom sufficient RNA was available from at least two tumor regions were selected for TCR sequencing. This clonotype was detected many times. Its recognized antigen is unknown. No much larger clone exists at a distance of one base, and base qualities are not known. Study-level results and caveats: Additional single-cell paired TCR alpha and beta sequencing was considered necessary to confirm, at a functional level, the hypothesis that regional TCRs recognize regional mutations. Ubiquitous expanded tumor TCRs were detected in blood more often at tumor resection than at routine follow-up.

For this chain, trimming is 2 bases at the V end and 0 bases at the J end, and the number of junction bases without a gene match is 21. The germline V gene (reference sequence) provides CDR1 DFQATT and CDR2 SNEGSKA. The CDR3 has 20 amino acids, counting the end cysteine and phenylalanine. The kept DNA is CDR3 alone, 60 bases in frame from the first base. The sequence was obtained from a male donor with early-stage non-small cell lung cancer. The material was PBMCs, obtained at surgery. Recombination connected TRBV20-1 to TRBJ1-1; 7 bases in between match TRBD1. The CDR3 reads as follows: CSARPDTLTGPLIMNTEAFF. The sequence in DNA is TGCAGTGCTAGACCCGATACTTTGACAGGGCCGTTGATCATGAACACTGAAGCTTTCTTT.